These T cell receptor beta chains were read from a single sample in a study of T-cell reconstitution after alpha-beta-depleted transplantation in children. One entry per CDR3 protein results from TCRdb running MiXCR on the PCR reads. Among about 980,000 distinct CDR3 sequences listed, about 29% were seen once. The material was PBMCs, mostly from graft donor cells, obtained 360 days after TCRalphabeta/CD19-depleted stem cell transplant. The origin of the receptors is a boy in the first two years of life who had a stem cell transplant for SCID, so the T cells may come from the graft donor. Both conserved end residues are part of each CDR3. The D gene is left open where the match is weak. Some rows mark clone size as missing; the rest say once, few, many or name a class of expanded clone.

V	D	size	length	CDR3
TRBV5-1	-	few	17	CASSLVAGTSSYNEQFF
TRBV7-8	-	-	15	CASSLVVPGDYEQYF
TRBV18	TRBD1	-	17	CASSPYPTGIVNTEAFF
TRBV29-1	-	-	12	CSVVKQDNEQFF
TRBV2	-	-	14	CASSGNAGFNEQFF
TRBV3-1	-	few	14	CASSQARNTGELFF
TRBV6-2/TRBV6-3	-	-	14	CASKRESPYNEQFF
TRBV29-1	TRBD1	few	15	CSVVTGGKGNQPQHF
TRBV4-3	-	-	14	CASSQERRRPYHTF
TRBV18	-	once	17	CASSPRSFGSPRYGYTF
TRBV18	-	few	15	CASSPRTGIYNEQFF
TRBV9	-	-	15	CASSVDGSHSYEQYF
TRBV5-1	-	-	16	CASSLDGPLMNTEAFF
TRBV7-2	-	few	13	CASSSLQGGPGYF
TRBV5-1	TRBD1	-	14	CASSLGDRGGEAFF
TRBV7-9	TRBD1	few	14	CASSTRDRGDEQFF
TRBV5-1	TRBD2	-	16	CASSLAGHSKGETQYF
TRBV29-1	-	many	12	CSVEDPGTEQYF
TRBV20-1	-	-	13	CSAPLAGLQTQYF
TRBV7-9	-	few	16	CASSFRSSSSYNEQFF
TRBV4-1	-	-	19	CASSQEGVTGRPGANVLTF
TRBV2	TRBD1	-	15	CASSAPGTGALEQYF
TRBV5-4	-	-	16	CASSSGSTVAKNIQYF
TRBV28	-	-	16	CASSTDVGSYNSPLHF
TRBV12-5	-	-	12	CASGFVRFPAFF
TRBV7-3	TRBD2	-	15	CASSSGLGVGNEQFF
TRBV14	-	-	18	CASSQGFSAAATNEKLFF
TRBV9	TRBD2	-	17	CASSDGTSGGAYNEQFF
TRBV27	TRBD2	few	17	CASYPEPGLAVTDTQYF
TRBV3-1	-	-	16	CASSQEEGGGGDEQFF
TRBV9	-	few	17	CASSGTGTRNSGNTIYF
TRBV11-2	TRBD1	few	16	CASSPGQGRRTDTQYF
TRBV15	-	-	14	CATSRRRDPNEQFF
TRBV10-3	TRBD1	few	15	CAITPDRGLTDTQYF
TRBV12-3/TRBV12-4	-	-	14	CASSPLGEFYGYTF
TRBV5-1	TRBD2	-	15	CASSSIAGGPYEQFF
TRBV5-1	TRBD1	-	17	CASSLDTGGSGANVLTF
TRBV29-1	TRBD2	-	15	CSVELSLAGGHEQYF
TRBV5-6	-	few	12	CASSQTRHREFF
TRBV28	-	many	18	CASSFRTSTNSVNQPQHF
TRBV28	-	few	17	CASSLRRVEVYYNEQFF
TRBV20-1	-	few	14	CSARDLRASYEQYF
TRBV28	TRBD1	many	15	CASSPGGSSGNTIYF
TRBV12-3/TRBV12-4	-	few	15	CASSLSGQSKYEQYF
TRBV6-2/TRBV6-3	TRBD2	-	20	CASSYGGTSGPLGYTGELFF